This T cell receptor beta chain originates from a study of blood T cell repertoires in COVID-19. On the study more broadly: Among Cohort 3 donors, those recovered had two negative PCRs, clearance, or symptom resolution. The analysed material was cDNA or gDNA that came from T cells, B-cell-depleted T cells, or PBMCs.

Germline CDR1 and CDR2: SGDLS and YYNGEE. The length of the CDR3 is 14 residues. V was trimmed by 2 bases and J by 1 base, leaving 8 bases between them. Here immunoSEQ multiplex PCR was the method, and the copy in TCRdb shows in-frame clones only, minus some. Altogether around 360,000 clones are present, about 90% being singletons, with the ten largest covering less than 2.5%. The study recruited people aged 18 to 89 years across about 25 US areas. In assigning cohorts, the study relied on participant-reported clinical history. The source of this sequence is a man aged 40-55 years in a cohort exposed to, infected with or recovered from COVID-19 (not recorded which). Sequences were obtained from PBMCs or T cells enriched from blood (not recorded which). The chain links TRBV9 to TRBJ2-3; D may be TRBD2 (5 bases). CDR3 DNA: TGTGCCAGCAGCGTGAGTAGCGGCACAGATACGCAGTATTTT. Amino acids: CASSVSSGTDTQYF. The entire variable domain, with the rest obtained from reference TRBV9 and TRBJ2-3, is as follows: DSGVTQTPKHLITATGQRVTLRCSPRSGDLSVYWYQQSLDQGLQFLIQYYNGEERAKGNILERFSAQQFPDLHSELNLSSLELGDSALYFCASSVSSGTDTQYFGPGTRLTVL.